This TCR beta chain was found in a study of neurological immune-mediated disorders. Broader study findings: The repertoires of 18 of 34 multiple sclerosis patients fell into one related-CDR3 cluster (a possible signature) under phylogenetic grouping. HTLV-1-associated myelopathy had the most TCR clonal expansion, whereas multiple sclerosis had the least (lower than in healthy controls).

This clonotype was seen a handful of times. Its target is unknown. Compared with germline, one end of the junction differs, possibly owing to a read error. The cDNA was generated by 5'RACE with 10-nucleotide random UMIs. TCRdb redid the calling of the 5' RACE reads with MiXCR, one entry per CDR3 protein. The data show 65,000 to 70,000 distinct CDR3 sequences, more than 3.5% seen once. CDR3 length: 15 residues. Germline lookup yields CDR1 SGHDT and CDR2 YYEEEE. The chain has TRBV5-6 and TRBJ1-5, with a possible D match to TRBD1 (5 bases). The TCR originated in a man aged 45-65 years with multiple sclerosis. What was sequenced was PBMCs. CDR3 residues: CASSLGSAGNQPQNF. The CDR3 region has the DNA TGTGCCAGCAGCTTGGGTTCGGCAGGGAATCAGCCCCAGAATTTT.